What follows are 29 T cell receptor beta chains derived from one specimen sequenced in a study of blood T cell repertoires in COVID-19. Clones were sequenced by immunoSEQ multiplex PCR, and TCRdb holds only the in-frame ones, with some missing. The data show under 200,000 clones, 65% to 85% seen once. The sample comprised peripheral blood. Every receptor here comes from a woman in her sixties with acute or convalescent COVID-19.

The V call is TRBV30, the J call TRBJ1-6; D is possibly TRBD1 (5 bases). V was pared by 2 bases and J by 10 bases, with 12 bases between. CDR1 and CDR2 from the germline V gene are GTSNPN and SVGIG (reference sequence). This CDR3 contains 13 residues. CDR3 protein: CAWSPSTDSPLHF. The DNA of the CDR3 is TGTGCCTGGAGTCCCTCGACAGACTCACCCCTCCACTTT.

This CDR3 is CASSRQGGNEQFF. The CDR3 region has the DNA TGTGCCAGCAGCCGACAGGGAGGAAATGAGCAGTTCTTC. The chain employs TRBV6-1 and TRBJ2-1; tentatively, D is TRBD1 (7 bases). Germline CDR1 is MNHNS and CDR2 is SASEGT. The CDR3 has 13 residues. Trimming removed 6 bases from V and 7 bases from J, with 13 bases in between.

The V gene is TRBV6-5, the J gene TRBJ2-6; no reliable D call. V lost 7 bases to trimming and J lost 0 bases, with 10 bases between them. Germline V lookup: CDR1 MNHEY, CDR2 SVGAGI. This CDR3 region has 15 residues. CDR3 DNA sequence: TGTGCCAGCACGTCCGTCCTCTCTGGGGCCAACGTCCTGACTTTC. Its protein product is CASTSVLSGANVLTF.

In this sample, this clone turned up once. The rearrangement joins TRBV6-4 to TRBJ1-2; 10 bases fit TRBD1. Germline V gene lookup returns CDR1 MRHNA and CDR2 SNTAGT. The CDR3 loop spans 14 amino acids. V trimming: 5 bases; J trimming: 3 bases; junction bases outside the gene matches: 3. The CDR3 reads CASSPDRGDYGYTF. The CDR3 DNA is TGTGCCAGCAGTCCGGACAGGGGGGACTATGGCTACACCTTC.

This clone was observed a handful of times. The chain carries TRBV3-1 (or the pseudogene TRBV3-2) and TRBJ1-1; TRBD1 matches at 7 bases. The V segment lost 4 bases and the J segment 1 base; nucleotides outside the gene matches: 3. This CDR3 is built from 14 residues. Germline V gives CDR1 LGHDT, CDR2 YNNKEL (reference sequence). The CDR3 is CASSPRTGNTEAFF. The CDR3 DNA reads as TGTGCCAGCAGCCCCAGGACAGGGAACACTGAAGCTTTCTTT.

A few counts support this clone. The chain has TRBV5-6 and TRBJ1-2; TRBD1 might be the D (6 bases). Trimming pared 3 bases from V and 0 bases from J, leaving 18 bases between. The CDR3 has 17 residues. The germline gives CDR1 SGHDT, CDR2 YYEEEE. CDR3 bases: TGTGCCAGCAGCTCTGGCGGGGGGCGTCGAGCTAACTATGGCTACACCTTC. Protein product: CASSSGGGRRANYGYTF.

The chain's CDR3 is CAWRKDRSSYEQYF. The CDR3 DNA is TGTGCCTGGAGGAAAGACAGATCCTCCTACGAGCAGTACTTC. This chain links TRBV30 with TRBJ2-7, with TRBD1 as a possible D gene (5 bases). Germline loops: CDR1 GTSNPN, CDR2 SVGIG (reference sequence). Trimming pared 3 bases from V and 0 bases from J, leaving 12 bases between. This CDR3 is 14 amino acids long. The full variable domain, with the rest looked up from reference TRBV30 and TRBJ2-7, is SQTIHQWPATLVQPVGSPLSLECTVEGTSNPNLYWYRQAAGRGLQLLFYSVGIGQISSEVPQNLSASRPQDRQFILSSKKLLLSDSGFYLCAWRKDRSSYEQYFGPGTRLTVT.

The table lists this clone with a count of one. In the same sample, other DNA sequences code for this CDR3. The chain has TRBV7-2 and TRBJ1-5, with 7 nucleotides matching TRBD1. The CDR3 is 14 amino acids. The germline V gene has CDR1 SGHTA and CDR2 FQGNSA. V trimming: 1 base; J trimming: 7 bases; junction bases outside the gene matches: 4. CDR3 protein: CASSLVAGGQPQHF. The DNA of the CDR3 is TGTGCCAGCAGCTTAGTTGCAGGGGGACAGCCCCAGCATTTT.

The V gene is TRBV6-5, the J gene TRBJ1-2; D not resolved. This CDR3 spans 14 amino acids. Per the germline V gene, CDR1 is MNHEY and CDR2 is SVGAGI. Between the trimmed V and J ends, which lost 6 bases and 8 bases, there was a span of 19 bases. The CDR3 region is CASRPTGPGGGYTF. The CDR3 bases are TGTGCCAGCAGACCGACTGGGCCGGGAGGCGGCTACACCTTC.

This chain joins TRBV4-3 and TRBJ2-1; the match to TRBD2 covers 9 bases. V shed 2 bases, J shed 3 bases, and the junction held 14 bases outside the gene matches. The germline V gene encodes CDR1 LGHNA and CDR2 YSLEER. CDR3 length: 19 amino acids. This CDR3 is CASSQRLAVPGVLYNEQFF. The CDR3 DNA reads TGCGCCAGCAGCCAACGACTAGCGGTGCCAGGGGTTCTCTACAATGAGCAGTTCTTC.

V and J are TRBV9 and TRBJ2-3, with D possibly TRBD2 on 6 matching bases. Looked up from germline, CDR1 is SGDLS and CDR2 is YYNGEE. Trimming removed 2 bases at V and 4 bases at J, with 17 bases between. The CDR3 loop spans 16 amino acids. CDR3 DNA: TGTGCCAGCAGCGTTCGACCGGGGGTGAGTGCAGATACGCAGTATTTT. It encodes CASSVRPGVSADTQYF.

This chain links TRBV6-5 with TRBJ1-6; 10 bases agree with TRBD1. The length of the CDR3 is 14 residues. V shed 6 bases, J shed 12 bases, and the junction held 8 bases outside the gene matches. CDR1 is MNHEY and CDR2 is SVGAGI in the germline V gene. This CDR3 reads CASRAGTGDVPLHF. As DNA, the CDR3 is TGTGCCAGCAGGGCCGGGACAGGGGATGTACCCCTCCACTTT.

This sequence joins TRBV9 and TRBJ2-7; TRBD1 aligns across 9 bases. Trimming cost V 4 bases and J 4 bases; bases outside gene matches: 9. Germline CDR1 reads SGDLS; CDR2 reads YYNGEE. The CDR3 spans 15 residues. The CDR3 spells CASSRPGQGMYEQYF. Written as DNA, the CDR3 is TGTGCCAGCAGCCGCCCGGGACAGGGTATGTACGAGCAGTACTTC.

The gene calls are TRBV10-3 and TRBJ2-7; TRBD2 matches 9 bases. This CDR3 has 13 residues. Germline-derived CDR1 and CDR2 are ENHRY and SYGVKD. V was pared by 4 bases and J by 7 bases, with 5 bases of the junction left unmatched. CDR3: CAISVGTSIEQYF. The DNA of the CDR3 is TGTGCCATCAGTGTTGGGACTAGCATTGAGCAGTACTTC.

V gene TRBV2 combines with J gene TRBJ2-7, with 8 bases lining up with TRBD2. Germline loops: CDR1 SNHLY, CDR2 FYNNEI. This CDR3 is 14 amino acids long. V lost 7 bases, J lost 5 bases, and 10 bases stayed unmatched. The CDR3 reads CASKPSGGSDEQYF. The CDR3 DNA is TGTGCCAGCAAGCCTTCGGGGGGGAGCGACGAGCAGTACTTC.

The chain joins TRBV14 to TRBJ1-1, with a weak D call TRBD1 (5 bases). Germline V CDR1 and CDR2: SGHDN, FVKESK. V was trimmed by 2 bases and J by 1 base, leaving 8 bases between them. The CDR3 loop spans 14 amino acids. CDR3 sequence (DNA): TGTGCCAGCAGCCAACGACAGCAGAACACTGAAGCTTTCTTT. It is translated as CASSQRQQNTEAFF.

The chain links TRBV25-1 to TRBJ1-3, with 8 bases fitting TRBD1. V lost 3 bases, J lost 7 bases, and 8 bases stayed unmatched. Germline lookup yields CDR1 MGHDK and CDR2 SYGVNS. There are 15 residues in the CDR3. CDR3 sequence reads: CASSDAPDRANTIYF. CDR3 nucleotides: TGTGCCAGCAGTGATGCCCCGGACAGGGCGAACACCATATATTTT.

The V call is TRBV19, the J call TRBJ2-5; D possibly corresponds to TRBD1 (5 bases). CDR3 length equals 15 residues. V was trimmed by 5 bases and J by 2 bases, leaving 15 bases between them. Germline values: CDR1 LNHDA, CDR2 SQIVND (reference sequence). CDR3: CASSPRQRPQETQYF. DNA for the CDR3: TGTGCCAGTAGTCCCCGACAGCGCCCACAAGAGACCCAGTACTTC.

In its sample, this clone was seen once. This rearrangement joins TRBV6-2 or TRBV6-3 to TRBJ2-7; 7 bases are a match to TRBD1. V was pared by 2 bases and J by 12 bases, with 10 bases of the junction left unmatched. The CDR3 consists of 13 residues. Germline V lookup: CDR1 MNHEY, CDR2 SVGEGT. The CDR3: CASSYPDRALTYF. DNA of the CDR3: TGTGCCAGCAGTTACCCCGACAGGGCATTGACGTACTTC.

The chain couples TRBV19 to TRBJ2-3; TRBD1 aligns across 9 bases. This CDR3 spans 14 amino acids. The J segment lost 4 bases and the V segment lost 9 bases, leaving 8 bases of the junction unmatched. The germline CDR1 and CDR2 sequences are LNHDA and SQIVND (reference sequence). CDR3 amino acids: CASRTGQGADTQYF. Written as DNA, the CDR3 is TGTGCCAGCCGAACGGGACAGGGAGCAGATACGCAGTATTTT.

This clone appeared a few times. The chain's CDR3 is CAIQGAGNTIYF. The CDR3 nucleotides are TGTGCCATCCAGGGCGCTGGAAACACCATATATTTT. This chain uses TRBV5-4 with TRBJ1-3; possibly TRBD1 for D (5 bases). This CDR3 is 12 amino acids long. V was pared by 9 bases and J by 2 bases, with 9 bases between. The germline gives CDR1 SGHNT, CDR2 YYREEE (reference sequence).

This rearrangement joins TRBV18 to TRBJ1-2; D uncertain. Germline CDR1 and CDR2: KGHSH and LQKENI. The V gene lost 3 bases and the J gene lost 4 bases, with 18 bases spanning the gap. There are 16 residues in the CDR3. The CDR3: CASSPLGEGATYGYTF. CDR3 coding DNA: TGTGCCAGCTCACCCCTCGGGGAAGGAGCTACCTATGGCTACACCTTC.

This chain joins TRBV9 and TRBJ2-3, with D tentatively TRBD2 (5 bases). V shed 0 bases and J shed 8 bases, with 7 bases lying between them. This CDR3 contains 12 residues. CDR1 and CDR2 (germline): SGDLS, YYNGEE. The CDR3 region is CASSVEEGTQYF. In nucleotides, the CDR3 is TGTGCCAGCAGCGTAGAAGAGGGTACGCAGTATTTT.

A few counts support this clone. The V and J genes are TRBV4-2 and TRBJ2-3; 11 positions match TRBD2. This CDR3 has 18 residues. Germline values: CDR1 LGHNA, CDR2 YNFKEQ. V lost 0 bases to trimming and J lost 3 bases; unmatched junction nucleotides: 8. The chain's CDR3 is CASSQDIPGTSGTDTQYF. In DNA, the CDR3 is TGTGCCAGCAGCCAAGATATTCCCGGGACTAGCGGTACAGATACGCAGTATTTT.

This sequence joins TRBV6-2 or TRBV6-3 and TRBJ1-5, with D possibly matching TRBD1 (5 bases). CDR1 and CDR2 from the germline V gene are MNHEY and SVGEGT. The V gene lost 4 bases and the J gene lost 1 base, with 17 bases spanning the gap. This CDR3 comprises 17 residues. The CDR3 loop reads CASSWSLGAGSNQPQHF. As DNA, the CDR3 is TGTGCCAGCAGTTGGAGTCTTGGGGCGGGAAGCAATCAGCCCCAGCATTTT.

The chain combines TRBV24-1 with TRBJ1-1; TRBD1 aligns across 9 bases. Germline CDR1 is KGHDR and CDR2 is SFDVKD. Germline trimming cut 2 bases from V and 4 bases from J; bases unmatched to any gene: 7. The CDR3 covers 16 residues. CDR3 nucleotides: TGTGCCACCAGTGATTCCAAACAGGGGGCGATCACTGAAGCTTTCTTT. Amino acids: CATSDSKQGAITEAFF.

J is TRBJ1-1 and V is TRBV11-1; 7 nucleotides line up with TRBD1. The V gene end was trimmed by 0 bases and the J gene end by 3 bases; junction bases not matched to a gene: 7. The CDR3 spans 16 residues. In germline, CDR1 is SGHAT, CDR2 FQDESV (reference sequence). CDR3 DNA: TGTGCCAGCAGCTTAGCCCCGCAGGGGGTGTACACTGAAGCTTTCTTT. Translation: CASSLAPQGVYTEAFF.

The rearrangement uses TRBV6-6 and TRBJ1-5, with 8 bases that match TRBD1. CDR1 MNHNY and CDR2 SVGAGI come from the germline V gene (reference sequence). This CDR3 is 17 amino acids long. V lost 5 bases and J lost 3; bases outside the gene matches: 12. Here the CDR3 reads CASSPKRGQVYNQPQHF. CDR3 coding DNA: TGTGCCAGCAGTCCGAAGCGGGGACAGGTATACAATCAGCCCCAGCATTTT.

The rearrangement joins TRBV5-1 to TRBJ2-7; 7 positions agree with TRBD1. Trimming cost V 3 bases and J 0 bases; bases outside gene matches: 9. The CDR3 totals 16 residues. Germline-derived CDR1 and CDR2 are SGHRS and YFSETQ. The CDR3 loop reads CASSSTPGQTSYEQYF. CDR3 DNA sequence: TGCGCCAGCAGCTCGACGCCGGGACAGACCTCCTACGAGCAGTACTTC.